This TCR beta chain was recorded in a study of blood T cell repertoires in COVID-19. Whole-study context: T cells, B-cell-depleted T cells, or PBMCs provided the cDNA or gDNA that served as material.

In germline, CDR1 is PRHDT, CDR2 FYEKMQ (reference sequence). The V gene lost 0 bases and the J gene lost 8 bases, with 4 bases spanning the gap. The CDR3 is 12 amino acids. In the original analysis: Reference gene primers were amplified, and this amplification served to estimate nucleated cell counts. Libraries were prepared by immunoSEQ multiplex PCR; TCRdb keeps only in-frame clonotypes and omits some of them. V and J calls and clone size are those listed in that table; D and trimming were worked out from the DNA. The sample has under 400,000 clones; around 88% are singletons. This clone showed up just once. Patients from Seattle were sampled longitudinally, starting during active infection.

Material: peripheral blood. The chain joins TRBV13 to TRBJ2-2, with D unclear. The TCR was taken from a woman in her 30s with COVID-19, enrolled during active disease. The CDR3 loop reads CASSLGPGELFF. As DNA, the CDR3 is TGTGCCAGCAGCTTAGGCCCGGGGGAGCTGTTTTTT.